Below, 27 T cell receptor beta chains from the same sample are listed, as sequenced in a study of sequential checkpoint blockade in melanoma. This table comes from immunoSEQ multiplex PCR, and its TCRdb copy is limited to in-frame clones, with some not included. The sample lists about 28,000 clones; about 88% were seen once. Treatment denoted: randomized to nivolumab then ipilimumab (arm A) or the reverse (arm B). The sequencing used CD8+ T cells sorted from blood (inferred from file names), collected from a patient given nivolumab and ipilimumab in sequence. The receptors originated from a human donor with melanoma.

J is TRBJ2-1 and V is TRBV9, with 7 bases aligning to TRBD2. Germline-derived CDR1 and CDR2 are SGDLS and YYNGEE. There are 14 residues in the CDR3. Trimming took 0 bases from V and 9 from J; bases not matched to a gene: 6. This CDR3 reads CASSVGSGEAEQFF. The CDR3 nucleotides are TGTGCCAGCAGCGTAGGGAGCGGGGAGGCTGAGCAGTTCTTC.

This clone was seen more than once but under ten times. The chain links TRBV6-5 to TRBJ2-1, with D maybe TRBD2 (5 bases). CDR1 MNHEY and CDR2 SVGAGI come from the germline V gene. V lost 2 bases, J lost 9 bases, and 20 bases lay in between. This CDR3 comprises 16 residues. CDR3 loop: CASSYPYGQRGSEQFF. CDR3 coding DNA: TGTGCCAGCAGTTACCCGTACGGGCAGCGTGGGAGTGAGCAGTTCTTC.

This sequence joins TRBV25-1 and TRBJ1-1, with D maybe TRBD1 (5 bases). The CDR3 is made up of 12 amino acids. Trimming left V 8 bases short and J 8 bases short, with 15 bases between. Germline V lookup: CDR1 MGHDK, CDR2 SYGVNS. CDR3 nucleotide sequence: TGTGCCAGCTCCCCAGGGCTCCGAGAAGCTTTCTTT. This encodes CASSPGLREAFF.

The CDR3 here is CASSQDGGRAEKLFF. The DNA for the CDR3 is TGCGCCAGCAGCCAAGATGGAGGGAGGGCTGAAAAACTGTTTTTT. This chain links TRBV4-1 with TRBJ1-4; D unresolved. The CDR3 is 15 residues long. Trimming took off 0 bases at V and 7 bases at J, with 12 bases between the two ends. CDR1 is MGHRA, CDR2 YSYEKL, per germline.

The chain has TRBV7-6 and TRBJ2-3; the match to TRBD2 covers 8 bases. With V trimmed by 0 bases and J by 2 bases, 1 base remained unmatched. Germline assignment: CDR1 SGHVS and CDR2 FNYEAQ. This CDR3 has 15 amino acids. CDR3 sequence: CASSLASGNTDTQYF. CDR3 nucleotides: TGTGCCAGCAGCTTAGCTAGCGGGAACACAGATACGCAGTATTTT.

The V gene is TRBV19, the J gene TRBJ1-5; D may be TRBD1 (5 bases). This CDR3 is 13 amino acids long. The V and J ends lost 11 bases and 1 base respectively, with 12 bases between them. Germline CDR1 reads LNHDA; CDR2 reads SQIVND (reference sequence). The CDR3, as DNA: TGTGCCGCAGGGAGGGTAAGCAATCAGCCCCAGCATTTT. Translating gives CAAGRVSNQPQHF.

The rearrangement links TRBV2 to TRBJ2-3; possible D gene TRBD1, 5 bases. The CDR3 is made up of 15 amino acids. V was clipped by 6 bases and J by 2 bases, with 15 bases between them. Per germline, CDR1 SNHLY and CDR2 FYNNEI. The CDR3 region is CASSFTGSYTDTQYF. CDR3 sequence (DNA): TGTGCCAGCAGCTTCACAGGCTCGTACACAGATACGCAGTATTTT.

This chain joins TRBV2 and TRBJ2-2; D perhaps matches TRBD2 (5 bases). The CDR3 extends over 12 amino acids. CDR1 SNHLY and CDR2 FYNNEI come from the germline V gene. V was cut by 6 bases and J by 3 bases, with 5 bases left in between. The CDR3 DNA reads TGTGCCAGCAGGGGAGACACCGGGGAGCTGTTTTTT. Translated, it gives CASRGDTGELFF.

The chain is built from TRBV5-1 and TRBJ2-4, with 12 positions matching TRBD2. CDR3 size: 19 residues. V gave up 0 bases and J gave up 0 bases; unmatched junction bases: 7. Germline CDR1 SGHRS, CDR2 YFSETQ. CDR3 sequence reads: CASSLVPSGRAGAKNIQYF. CDR3 in DNA: TGCGCCAGCAGCTTGGTCCCTAGCGGGAGGGCCGGAGCCAAAAACATTCAGTACTTC.

The rearrangement links TRBV15 to TRBJ1-2, with a possible D match to TRBD1 (6 bases). V was clipped by 3 bases and J by 4 bases, with 12 bases between them. The CDR3 has 14 residues. Germline CDR1 reads LNHNV; CDR2 reads YYDKDF (reference sequence). CDR3 loop: CATSRGGRGYGYTF. CDR3 sequence (DNA): TGTGCCACCAGCAGGGGCGGCAGGGGCTATGGCTACACCTTC.

The V gene is TRBV6-1, the J gene TRBJ2-1, with TRBD1 matching over 8 bases. V gave up 5 bases and J gave up 6 bases; unmatched junction bases: 3. Germline CDR1 and CDR2: MNHNS and SASEGT. CDR3 length: 13 amino acids. CDR3 region: CASSWQGANEQFF. The CDR3 DNA is TGTGCCAGCAGTTGGCAGGGGGCCAATGAGCAGTTCTTC.

This clone was seen more than once but under ten times. The V gene is TRBV7-9, the J gene TRBJ1-3, with a tentative D call TRBD1 (5 bases). The CDR3 loop spans 16 amino acids. Germline CDR1 SEHNR, CDR2 FQNEAQ (reference sequence). Between the trimmed V and J ends, which lost 3 bases and 4 bases, there was a span of 16 bases. The CDR3 is CASSFVQGSLGNTIYF. The CDR3 coding sequence is TGTGCCAGCAGCTTTGTCCAGGGAAGTCTCGGAAACACCATATATTTT.

The J gene is TRBJ2-7, the V gene TRBV2; TRBD1 is a possible D gene (6 bases). This CDR3 is 16 amino acids long. Germline V gene sequence: CDR1 SNHLY, CDR2 FYNNEI. Trimming removed 6 bases from V and 3 bases from J, with 21 bases in between. CDR3 DNA sequence: TGTGCCAGCAGGGGGCCGGACAGCCCAGGAGTCTACGAGCAGTACGTC. Translation gives CASRGPDSPGVYEQYV.

The chain is built from TRBV7-6 and TRBJ2-5; tentative D call: TRBD1 (7 bases). The J call is uncertain, as TRBJ2-7 better fits the DNA end. Germline CDR1 and CDR2: SGHVS and FNYEAQ. The CDR3 sequence is 14 residues long. The DNA for the CDR3 is TGTGCCAGCAGCCCCAGGGGGGTATCCTACGAGCAGTACTTC. Translation gives CASSPRGVSYEQYF.

The CDR3 coding sequence is TGTGCCATCAGTGAGCGACTAGCGGGACAGTACGAGCAGTACTTC. Amino acid sequence: CAISERLAGQYEQYF. The chain has TRBV10-3 and TRBJ2-5; 11 bases fit TRBD2. The DNA end favors TRBJ2-7, so the J call may be wrong. The CDR3 has 15 residues. Germline V gene data show CDR1 as ENHRY and CDR2 as SYGVKD.

The CDR3: CASSIGQVYEQYF. The CDR3 DNA is TGTGCCAGCAGCATAGGACAGGTCTACGAGCAGTACTTC. The chain is built from TRBV7-6 and TRBJ2-7; 7 nucleotides agree with TRBD1. The germline gives CDR1 SGHVS, CDR2 FNYEAQ. With 5 bases clipped from V and 3 bases from J, the junction kept 4 bases outside the gene matches. The CDR3 loop spans 13 amino acids.

The chain couples TRBV30 to TRBJ2-1, with 7 positions matching TRBD2. Germline CDR1 GTSNPN, CDR2 SVGIG (reference sequence). The CDR3 extends over 12 amino acids. The ends lost 3 bases at V and 8 bases at J; junction bases unmatched: 4. In DNA form, the CDR3 reads TGTGCCTGGAGCCCCCTAGCGGATGAGCAGTTCTTC. Translation: CAWSPLADEQFF.

The rearrangement links TRBV5-1 to TRBJ2-4; the match to TRBD2 covers 13 bases. Germline CDR1 reads SGHRS; CDR2 reads YFSETQ. CDR3 size: 18 residues. V shed 4 bases, J shed 1 base, and the junction held 8 bases outside the gene matches. DNA of the CDR3: TGCGCCAGCAGCACGGGACTAGCGGGAAATGTTGCCAAAAACATTCAGTACTTC. Its protein is CASSTGLAGNVAKNIQYF. Using reference TRBV5-1 and TRBJ2-4 for the parts outside the CDR3, the full variable domain is KAGVTQTPRYLIKTRGQQVTLSCSPISGHRSVSWYQQTPGQGLQFLFEYFSETQRNKGNFPGRFSGRQFSNSRSEMNVSTLELGDSALYLCASSTGLAGNVAKNIQYFGAGTRLSVL.

The rearrangement uses TRBV7-3 and TRBJ1-1; the match to TRBD1 covers 7 bases. J gave up 5 bases and V 1 base, and 7 bases lay outside the gene matches. CDR3 length: 15 residues. The germline V gene has CDR1 SGHTA and CDR2 FQGTGA. The CDR3 coding sequence is TGTGCCAGCAGCTTAAGGGCCGGGACAGTGACTGAAGCTTTCTTT. Translated, it gives CASSLRAGTVTEAFF.

The chain uses TRBV29-1 and TRBJ1-2; 10 nucleotides line up with TRBD1. This CDR3 is built from 14 residues. J was trimmed by 6 bases and V by 3 bases; bases with no gene match: 7. In germline, CDR1 is SQVTM, CDR2 ANQGSEA. CDR3 coding DNA: TGCAGCGTTGAGCCAGACAGGGGGCTGGATGGCTACACCTTC. Translated, it gives CSVEPDRGLDGYTF.

The rearrangement uses TRBV5-1 and TRBJ1-2; the match to TRBD1 covers 8 bases. J was trimmed by 5 bases and V by 3 bases; bases with no gene match: 12. This CDR3 region has 16 residues. Germline values: CDR1 SGHRS, CDR2 YFSETQ. For the CDR3, the DNA is TGCGCCAGCAGCTGGGACGGGACAGGCGATAATTATGGCTACACCTTC. It is translated as CASSWDGTGDNYGYTF. The whole variable domain, remainder taken from reference TRBV5-1 and TRBJ1-2, is KAGVTQTPRYLIKTRGQQVTLSCSPISGHRSVSWYQQTPGQGLQFLFEYFSETQRNKGNFPGRFSGRQFSNSRSEMNVSTLELGDSALYLCASSWDGTGDNYGYTFGSGTRLTVV.

The chain combines TRBV19 with TRBJ1-5, with a weak D call TRBD1 (6 bases). Germline CDR1 reads LNHDA; CDR2 reads SQIVND (reference sequence). V was trimmed by 4 bases and J by 2 bases, leaving 12 bases between them. CDR3 length equals 15 residues. The CDR3: CASSNNRVGNQPQHF. The CDR3, as DNA: TGTGCCAGTAGTAACAACAGGGTGGGCAATCAGCCCCAGCATTTT. Complete variable domain (other parts from reference TRBV19 and TRBJ1-5): DGGITQSPKYLFRKEGQNVTLSCEQNLNHDAMYWYRQDPGQGLRLIYYSQIVNDFQKGDIAEGYSVSREKKESFPLTVTSAQKNPTAFYLCASSNNRVGNQPQHFGDGTRLSIL.

The V call is TRBV27, the J call TRBJ1-6, with 7 nucleotides matching TRBD1. The CDR3 contains 15 residues. Germline lookup yields CDR1 MNHEY and CDR2 SMNVEV (reference sequence). The junction had 10 bases not matched to a gene; V was cut back by 5 bases and J by 9 bases. The CDR3 DNA sequence: TGTGCCAGCAGTCTGACGCGACAGGGAAGTTCACCCCTCCACTTT. Its translation is CASSLTRQGSSPLHF.

This chain joins TRBV4-1 and TRBJ1-1; the D is unclear. The CDR3 has 14 amino acids. V lost 3 bases and J 4 bases, leaving 12 bases between the germline ends. Germline-derived CDR1 and CDR2 are MGHRA and YSYEKL. DNA of the CDR3: TGCGCCAGCAGCCAGGACTTAATGATCACTGAAGCTTTCTTT. Its protein product is CASSQDLMITEAFF.

This clone is a singleton in its sample. The rearrangement uses TRBV10-2 and TRBJ2-1, with D possibly TRBD2 on 5 matching bases. Between the trimmed V and J ends, which lost 2 bases and 5 bases, there was a span of 13 bases. The length of the CDR3 is 15 residues. Germline CDR1 is WSHSY and CDR2 is SAAADI. This CDR3 is CASSENTRPNNEQFF. The CDR3 region has the DNA TGCGCCAGCAGTGAGAATACTAGGCCGAACAATGAGCAGTTCTTC.

The V gene is TRBV5-6, the J gene TRBJ1-6; 10 positions agree with TRBD1. The CDR3 runs 15 residues. The germline V gene encodes CDR1 SGHDT and CDR2 YYEEEE. The V and J ends lost 5 bases and 9 bases, in that order; junction bases with no gene match: 8. DNA for the CDR3: TGTGCCAGCAGTTTTGGGGGACAGGGGACTTCACCCCTCCACTTT. It encodes CASSFGGQGTSPLHF.

This clone was observed once. CDR3 amino acids: CASREDRGREDTQYF. As DNA, the CDR3 is TGCGCCAGCAGGGAGGACAGGGGTCGGGAGGATACGCAGTATTTT. The chain employs TRBV10-1 and TRBJ2-3; the match to TRBD1 covers 9 bases. In germline, CDR1 is WNHNN, CDR2 SYGVQD (reference sequence). The CDR3 is 15 residues long. V dropped 6 bases and J dropped 6; count of bases not matched to a gene: 10.